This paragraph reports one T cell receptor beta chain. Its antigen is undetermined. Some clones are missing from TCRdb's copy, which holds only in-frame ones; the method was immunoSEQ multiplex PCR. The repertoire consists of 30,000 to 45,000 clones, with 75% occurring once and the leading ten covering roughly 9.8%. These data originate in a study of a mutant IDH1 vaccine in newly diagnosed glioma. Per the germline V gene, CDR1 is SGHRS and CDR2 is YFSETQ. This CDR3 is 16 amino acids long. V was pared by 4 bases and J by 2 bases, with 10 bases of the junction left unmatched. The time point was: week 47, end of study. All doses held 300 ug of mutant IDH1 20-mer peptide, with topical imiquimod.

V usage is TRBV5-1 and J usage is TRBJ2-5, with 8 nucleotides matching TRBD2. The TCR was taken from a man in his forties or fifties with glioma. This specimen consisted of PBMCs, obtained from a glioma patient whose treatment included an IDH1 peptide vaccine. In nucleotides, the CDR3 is TGCGCCAGCAGCCGGGGCCAACTAGCGGCTCAAGAGACCCAGTACTTC. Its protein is CASSRGQLAAQETQYF.